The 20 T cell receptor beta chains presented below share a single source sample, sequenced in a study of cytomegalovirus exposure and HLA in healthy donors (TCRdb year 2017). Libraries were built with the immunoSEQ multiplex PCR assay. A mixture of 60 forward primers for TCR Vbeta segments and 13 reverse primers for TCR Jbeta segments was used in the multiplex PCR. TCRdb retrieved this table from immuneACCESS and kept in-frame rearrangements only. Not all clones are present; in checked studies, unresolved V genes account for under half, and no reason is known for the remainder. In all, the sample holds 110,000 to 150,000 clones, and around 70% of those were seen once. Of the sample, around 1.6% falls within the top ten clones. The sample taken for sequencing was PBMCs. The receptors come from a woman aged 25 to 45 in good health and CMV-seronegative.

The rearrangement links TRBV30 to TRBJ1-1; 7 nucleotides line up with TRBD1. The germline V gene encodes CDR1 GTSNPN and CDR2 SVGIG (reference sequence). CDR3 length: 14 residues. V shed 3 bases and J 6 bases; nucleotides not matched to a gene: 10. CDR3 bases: TGTGCCTGGAGGGGAAAACAGGGGACAGCTGAAGCTTTCTTT. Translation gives CAWRGKQGTAEAFF.

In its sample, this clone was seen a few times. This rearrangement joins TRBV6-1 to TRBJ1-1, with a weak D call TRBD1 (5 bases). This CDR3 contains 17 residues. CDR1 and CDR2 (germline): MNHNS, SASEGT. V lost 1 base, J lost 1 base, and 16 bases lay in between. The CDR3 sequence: CASSEGRGAYENTEAFF. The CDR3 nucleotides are TGTGCCAGCAGTGAAGGGAGGGGCGCGTATGAGAACACTGAAGCTTTCTTT.

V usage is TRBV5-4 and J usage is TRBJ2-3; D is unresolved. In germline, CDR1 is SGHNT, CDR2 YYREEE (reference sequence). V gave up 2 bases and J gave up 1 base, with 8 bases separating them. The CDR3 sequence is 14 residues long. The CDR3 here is CASSFDRGTDTQYF. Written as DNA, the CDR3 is TGTGCCAGCAGCTTCGACCGGGGCACAGATACGCAGTATTTT.

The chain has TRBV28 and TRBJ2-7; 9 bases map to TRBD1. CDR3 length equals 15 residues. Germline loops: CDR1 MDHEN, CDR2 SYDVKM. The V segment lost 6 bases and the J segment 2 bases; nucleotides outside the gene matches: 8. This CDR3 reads CASRIRDRDTYEQYV. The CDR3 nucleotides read TGTGCCAGCAGGATCCGGGACAGGGACACCTACGAGCAGTACGTC.

The CDR3 sequence is CASSWETSGELFF. The CDR3 DNA follows: TGTGCCAGCAGCTGGGAGACGTCCGGGGAACTGTTTTTT. This chain connects TRBV7-9 to TRBJ1-4; D gene ambiguous. V lost 4 bases, J lost 12 bases, and 15 bases lay in between. Germline V gene lookup returns CDR1 SEHNR and CDR2 FQNEAQ (reference sequence). This CDR3 comprises 13 residues.

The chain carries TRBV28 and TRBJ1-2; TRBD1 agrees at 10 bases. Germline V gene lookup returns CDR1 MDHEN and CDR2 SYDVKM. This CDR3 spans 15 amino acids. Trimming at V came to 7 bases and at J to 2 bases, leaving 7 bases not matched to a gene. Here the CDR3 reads CASIPRGQGNYGYTF. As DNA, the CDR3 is TGTGCCAGCATTCCGCGGGGACAGGGGAACTATGGCTACACCTTC.

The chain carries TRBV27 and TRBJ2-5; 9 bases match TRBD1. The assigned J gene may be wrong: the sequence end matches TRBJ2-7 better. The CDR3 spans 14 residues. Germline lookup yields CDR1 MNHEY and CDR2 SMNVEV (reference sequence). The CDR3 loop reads CASSLGQGFHEQYF. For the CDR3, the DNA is TGTGCCAGCAGTTTGGGACAGGGATTCCACGAGCAGTACTTC.

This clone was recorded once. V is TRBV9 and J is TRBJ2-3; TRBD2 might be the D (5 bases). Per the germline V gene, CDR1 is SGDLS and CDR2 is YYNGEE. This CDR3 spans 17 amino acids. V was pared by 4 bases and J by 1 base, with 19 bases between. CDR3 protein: CASSLGGVRGGTDTQYF. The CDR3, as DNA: TGTGCCAGCAGCCTAGGTGGCGTTCGGGGAGGCACAGATACGCAGTATTTT.

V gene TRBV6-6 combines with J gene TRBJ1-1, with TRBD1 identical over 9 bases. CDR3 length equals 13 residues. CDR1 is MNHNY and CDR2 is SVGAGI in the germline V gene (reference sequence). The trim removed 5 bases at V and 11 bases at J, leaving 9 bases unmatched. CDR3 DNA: TGTGCCAGCAGTCCTGCGACAGGGGGGGGCGCTTTCTTT. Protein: CASSPATGGGAFF.

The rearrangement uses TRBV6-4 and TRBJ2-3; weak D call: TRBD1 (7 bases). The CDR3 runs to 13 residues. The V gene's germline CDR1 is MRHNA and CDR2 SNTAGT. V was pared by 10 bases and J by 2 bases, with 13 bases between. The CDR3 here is CATAGQHTDTQYF. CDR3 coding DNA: TGTGCCACCGCGGGACAGCACACAGATACGCAGTATTTT.

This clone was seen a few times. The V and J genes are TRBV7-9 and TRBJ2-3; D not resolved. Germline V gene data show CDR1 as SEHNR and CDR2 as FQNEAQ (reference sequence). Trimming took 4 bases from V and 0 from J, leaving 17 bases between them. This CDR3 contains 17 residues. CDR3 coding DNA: TGTGCCAGCAGCTCCCAAATGACTCGACCCAGCACAGATACGCAGTATTTT. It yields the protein CASSSQMTRPSTDTQYF.

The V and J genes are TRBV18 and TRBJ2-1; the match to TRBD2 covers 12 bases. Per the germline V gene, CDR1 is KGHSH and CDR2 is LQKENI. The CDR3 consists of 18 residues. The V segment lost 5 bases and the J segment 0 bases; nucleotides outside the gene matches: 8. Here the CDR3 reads CASSVPGLAGSSYNEQFF. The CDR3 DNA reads TGTGCCAGCTCAGTACCGGGACTAGCGGGTAGCTCCTACAATGAGCAGTTCTTC. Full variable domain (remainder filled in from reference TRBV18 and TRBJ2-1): NAGVMQNPRHLVRRRGQEARLRCSPMKGHSHVYWYRQLPEEGLKFMVYLQKENIIDESGMPKERFSAEFPKEGPSILRIQQVVRGDSAAYFCASSVPGLAGSSYNEQFFGPGTRLTVL.

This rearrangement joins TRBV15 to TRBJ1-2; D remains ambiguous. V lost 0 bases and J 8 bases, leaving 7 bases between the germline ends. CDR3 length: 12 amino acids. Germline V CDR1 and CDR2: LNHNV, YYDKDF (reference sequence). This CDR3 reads CATSRDSGGYTF. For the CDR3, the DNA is TGTGCCACCAGCAGAGATTCGGGAGGCTACACCTTC.

The CDR3 reads CASSLGTLYNEQFF. The CDR3 DNA is TGCGCCAGCAGCCTAGGGACTCTCTACAATGAGCAGTTCTTC. This chain uses TRBV5-1 with TRBJ2-1; tentative D call: TRBD2 (6 bases). Trimming took 4 bases from V and 3 from J, leaving 11 bases between them. The CDR3 has 14 amino acids. Germline CDR1 and CDR2: SGHRS and YFSETQ.

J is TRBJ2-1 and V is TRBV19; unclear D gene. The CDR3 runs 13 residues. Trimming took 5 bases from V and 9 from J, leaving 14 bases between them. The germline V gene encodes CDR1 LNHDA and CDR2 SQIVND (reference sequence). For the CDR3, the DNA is TGTGCCAGTAGTGTCGCGGTTATGTCTGAGCAGTTCTTC. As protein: CASSVAVMSEQFF.

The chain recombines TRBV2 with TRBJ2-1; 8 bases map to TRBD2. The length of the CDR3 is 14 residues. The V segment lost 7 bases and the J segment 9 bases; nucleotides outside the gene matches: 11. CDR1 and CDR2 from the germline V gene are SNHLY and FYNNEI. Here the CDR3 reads CASNTGGTTGEQFF. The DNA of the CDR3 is TGTGCCAGCAACACGGGGGGGACGACTGGTGAGCAGTTCTTC.

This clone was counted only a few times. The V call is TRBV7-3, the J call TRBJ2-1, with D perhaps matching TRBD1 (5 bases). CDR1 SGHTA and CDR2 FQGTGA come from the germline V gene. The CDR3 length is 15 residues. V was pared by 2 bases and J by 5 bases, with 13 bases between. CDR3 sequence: CASSLLVAGHNEQFF. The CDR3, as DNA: TGTGCCAGCAGCTTACTGGTGGCAGGGCACAATGAGCAGTTCTTC.

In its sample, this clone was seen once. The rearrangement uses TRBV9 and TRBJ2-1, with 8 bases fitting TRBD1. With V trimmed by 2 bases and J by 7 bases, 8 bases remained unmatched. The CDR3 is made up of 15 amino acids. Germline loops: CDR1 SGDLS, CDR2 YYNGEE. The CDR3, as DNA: TGTGCCAGCAGCGTCCGACAGGGGTGGGGTAATGAGCAGTTCTTC. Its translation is CASSVRQGWGNEQFF.

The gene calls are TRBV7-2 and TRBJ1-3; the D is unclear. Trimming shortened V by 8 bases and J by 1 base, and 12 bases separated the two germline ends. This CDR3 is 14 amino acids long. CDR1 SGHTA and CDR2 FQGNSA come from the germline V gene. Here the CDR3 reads CASHRTGSGNTIYF. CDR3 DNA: TGTGCCAGCCATCGTACGGGGTCTGGAAACACCATATATTTT.

CDR3 DNA sequence: TGTGCCAGCGATGGACAGGGAGGGGAGACCCAGTACTTC. This codes for CASDGQGGETQYF. The chain recombines TRBV7-9 with TRBJ2-5; a weak D match, TRBD1 (8 bases). The germline V gene has CDR1 SEHNR and CDR2 FQNEAQ (reference sequence). The ends were cut back, 8 bases at V and 5 bases at J, with 15 bases in the middle. This CDR3 comprises 13 residues.